The 32 T cell receptor beta chains in this list originate from one sample, sequenced in a study of T cells after posttransplantation cyclophosphamide. A marrow graft followed busulfan-fludarabine conditioning, with cyclophosphamide on days +3 and +4. Libraries were prepared by immunoSEQ multiplex PCR; TCRdb keeps only in-frame clonotypes and omits some of them. The repertoire holds 16,000 or so clones, with about 90% as singletons. The starting material was CD4+ T cells sorted from blood, obtained after allogeneic stem cell transplant with posttransplant cyclophosphamide. The receptors here all came from a male patient in his sixties who received an allogeneic stem cell transplant from a related donor and was CMV-positive. Some T cells may have originated in the graft donor.

CDR3 DNA: TGTGCCAGCAGCTTAGAGCGGTTGGTGGGCGAGACCCAGTACTTC. Translating it yields CASSLERLVGETQYF. The gene calls are TRBV7-9 and TRBJ2-5, with a tentative D call TRBD2 (5 bases). The germline V gene has CDR1 SEHNR and CDR2 FQNEAQ (reference sequence). The CDR3 covers 15 residues. The ends were cut back, 1 base at V and 5 bases at J, with 14 bases in the middle.

The genes are TRBV4-3 and TRBJ1-1; TRBD1 matches 9 bases. After removal of 3 bases from V and 2 bases from J, the junction contained 4 bases not matched to a gene. Germline lookup yields CDR1 LGHNA and CDR2 YSLEER. The CDR3 has 15 residues. CDR3: CASSQGQGFNTEAFF. The CDR3 DNA reads TGCGCCAGCAGCCAGGGACAGGGTTTTAACACTGAAGCTTTCTTT.

The V and J genes are TRBV6-6 and TRBJ1-1, with no clear D. The V and J ends lost 7 bases and 3 bases respectively, with 12 bases between them. Germline V CDR1 and CDR2: MNHNY, SVGAGI (reference sequence). This CDR3 has 13 residues. The CDR3 bases are TGTGCCAGCACGGTTTTCACGGACACTGAAGCTTTCTTT. This encodes CASTVFTDTEAFF.

The chain joins TRBV7-2 to TRBJ2-3; D is perhaps TRBD1 (6 bases). The ends were cut back, 5 bases at V and 2 bases at J, with 14 bases in the middle. This CDR3 has 15 amino acids. Germline V gene lookup returns CDR1 SGHTA and CDR2 FQGNSA. CDR3 bases: TGTGCCAGCAGCCTTCGGGGACAACTCACAGATACGCAGTATTTT. Its translation: CASSLRGQLTDTQYF.

This chain connects TRBV5-1 to TRBJ2-3; 9 bases are shared with TRBD2. The CDR3 is made up of 17 amino acids. With 0 bases clipped from V and 2 bases from J, the junction kept 7 bases outside the gene matches. From germline, CDR1 is SGHRS and CDR2 YFSETQ. The CDR3 here is CASSLVFGGGATDTQYF. In DNA, the CDR3 is TGCGCCAGCAGCTTGGTTTTTGGCGGGGGGGCCACAGATACGCAGTATTTT.

The chain employs TRBV29-1 and TRBJ2-6, with a possible D match to TRBD1 (6 bases). Trimming stripped 4 bases from V and 2 bases from J, with 9 bases between. This CDR3 spans 14 amino acids. Germline V gives CDR1 SQVTM, CDR2 ANQGSEA. This CDR3 reads CSVGSGAGANVLTF. The CDR3 DNA reads TGCAGCGTTGGGTCAGGGGCTGGGGCCAACGTCCTGACTTTC.

V is TRBV28 and J is TRBJ1-2, with D maybe TRBD1 (5 bases). V was clipped by 5 bases and J by 7 bases, with 8 bases between them. CDR1 and CDR2 (germline): MDHEN, SYDVKM. The CDR3 has 11 residues. The CDR3 sequence is CASSTDSGYTF. The CDR3 nucleotides are TGTGCCAGCAGTACCGACAGTGGCTACACCTTC.

CDR3 DNA: TGTGCCAGCAGCTCTTCCACCATACGGGACACCCAATTGAACACTGAAGCTTTCTTT. Residues: CASSSSTIRDTQLNTEAFF. The chain carries TRBV7-2 and TRBJ1-1, with D tentatively TRBD1 (6 bases). The V gene lost 4 bases and the J gene lost 0 bases, with 24 bases spanning the gap. Germline V gene lookup returns CDR1 SGHTA and CDR2 FQGNSA. The CDR3 has 19 amino acids. The full variable domain, completed using reference TRBV7-2 and TRBJ1-1, is GAGVSQSPSNKVTEKGKDVELRCDPISGHTALYWYRQSLGQGLEFLIYFQGNSAPDKSGLPSDRFSAERTGGSVSTLTIQRTQQEDSAVYLCASSSSTIRDTQLNTEAFFGQGTRLTVV.

The CDR3 sequence is CASSTRPGGAGYSNQPQHF. CDR3 nucleotides: TGTGCCAGTAGTACTCGCCCAGGGGGCGCAGGCTATAGCAATCAGCCCCAGCATTTT. This rearrangement joins TRBV19 to TRBJ1-5, with 8 bases aligning to TRBD1. J gave up 0 bases and V 4 bases, and 14 bases lay outside the gene matches. The V gene's germline CDR1 is LNHDA and CDR2 SQIVND (reference sequence). The CDR3 is made up of 19 amino acids.

This clone showed up just once. The gene calls are TRBV11-2 and TRBJ1-2; TRBD1 might be the D (6 bases). The V gene lost 4 bases and the J gene lost 6 bases, with 18 bases spanning the gap. Per the germline V gene, CDR1 is SGHAT and CDR2 is FQNNGV. The CDR3 is 15 amino acids. In DNA, the CDR3 is TGTGCCAGCAGCTCCAGACAGGACTGGCGGGATGGCTACACCTTC. It specifies CASSSRQDWRDGYTF.

The V and J genes are TRBV5-1 and TRBJ2-1, with 8 bases that match TRBD1. The CDR3 length is 14 residues. The V segment lost 2 bases and the J segment 10 bases; nucleotides outside the gene matches: 8. Germline CDR1 SGHRS, CDR2 YFSETQ. CDR3 sequence reads: CASSFGGQGREQFF. DNA for the CDR3: TGCGCCAGCAGCTTTGGAGGACAGGGAAGGGAGCAGTTCTTC.

This clone occurred a few times. This chain connects TRBV10-3 to TRBJ2-3, with a tentative D call TRBD2 (6 bases). Per the germline V gene, CDR1 is ENHRY and CDR2 is SYGVKD. V gave up 10 bases and J gave up 3 bases, with 17 bases separating them. This CDR3 has 14 residues. CDR3 protein: CATGRLEKTDTQYF. In nucleotides, the CDR3 is TGTGCCACCGGGAGACTGGAAAAGACAGATACGCAGTATTTT.

The CDR3 here is CATSSTPTVRTEAFF. The DNA of the CDR3 is TGTGCCACCAGCTCGACCCCGACAGTAAGGACTGAAGCTTTCTTT. The V call is TRBV15, the J call TRBJ1-1, with D perhaps TRBD1 (5 bases). CDR1 LNHNV and CDR2 YYDKDF come from the germline V gene (reference sequence). The CDR3 totals 15 residues. V shed 5 bases and J shed 5 bases, with 18 bases lying between them.

The chain employs TRBV6-6 and TRBJ2-2; 10 bases agree with TRBD2. V dropped 2 bases and J dropped 7; count of bases not matched to a gene: 4. CDR3 size: 15 residues. Looked up from germline, CDR1 is MNHNY and CDR2 is SVGAGI (reference sequence). CDR3 protein: CASSYSGGAGGELFF. CDR3 in DNA: TGTGCCAGCAGTTACAGCGGGGGGGCAGGCGGGGAGCTGTTTTTT.

The rearrangement uses TRBV7-9 and TRBJ2-3; D is possibly TRBD1 (6 bases). This CDR3 is built from 16 residues. The germline gives CDR1 SEHNR, CDR2 FQNEAQ (reference sequence). V was pared by 3 bases and J by 5 bases, with 18 bases between. CDR3 residues: CASSFPRPGERDTQYF. The DNA of the CDR3 is TGTGCCAGCAGCTTCCCCCGGCCAGGGGAGCGAGATACGCAGTATTTT. The entire variable domain, with the rest obtained from reference TRBV7-9 and TRBJ2-3, is as follows: DTGVSQNPRHKITKRGQNVTFRCDPISEHNRLYWYRQTLGQGPEFLTYFQNEAQLEKSRLLSDRFSAERPKGSFSTLEIQRTEQGDSAMYLCASSFPRPGERDTQYFGPGTRLTVL.

The chain couples TRBV5-5 to TRBJ1-1; no clear D gene. CDR1 and CDR2 (germline): SGHKS, YYEKEE (reference sequence). Trimming shortened V by 0 bases and J by 5 bases, and 11 bases separated the two germline ends. The CDR3 totals 14 residues. The CDR3 DNA follows: TGTGCCAGCAGCTTGGTGGAGCTCCTGACTGAAGCTTTCTTT. Translation: CASSLVELLTEAFF. The complete variable domain, with remaining parts taken from reference TRBV5-5 and TRBJ1-1, reads DAGVTQSPTHLIKTRGQQVTLRCSPISGHKSVSWYQQVLGQGPQFIFQYYEKEERGRGNFPDRFSARQFPNYSSELNVNALLLGDSALYLCASSLVELLTEAFFGQGTRLTVV.

The chain combines TRBV4-3 with TRBJ2-7; maybe TRBD2 (5 bases). Trimming stripped 1 base from V and 5 bases from J, with 18 bases between. CDR3 length: 16 residues. Germline V gene data show CDR1 as LGHNA and CDR2 as YSLEER. The CDR3 sequence is CASSQARGARVDEQYF. The CDR3, as DNA: TGCGCCAGCAGCCAAGCCCGTGGAGCGAGGGTTGACGAGCAGTACTTC.

The rearrangement links TRBV29-1 to TRBJ2-7, with a possible D match to TRBD1 (7 bases). The CDR3 sequence is 16 residues long. Trimming removed 0 bases from V and 1 base from J, with 16 bases in between. Germline-derived CDR1 and CDR2 are SQVTM and ANQGSEA. The CDR3 bases are TGCAGCGTTGAAGATGGGGGGAGACAGGGTTCCTACGAGCAGTACTTC. It yields the protein CSVEDGGRQGSYEQYF.

The chain couples TRBV12-5 to TRBJ1-2; 9 bases fit TRBD1. J gave up 7 bases and V 7 bases, and 7 bases lay outside the gene matches. The CDR3 extends over 13 amino acids. Germline CDR1 LGHNT, CDR2 FRNRAP. The CDR3 reads CASVQGQGSGYTF. In nucleotides, the CDR3 is TGTGCTAGTGTCCAGGGACAGGGCAGTGGCTACACCTTC. Looking up the rest from reference TRBV12-5 and TRBJ1-2 gives the full variable domain: DARVTQTPRHKVTEMGQEVTMRCQPILGHNTVFWYRQTMMQGLELLAYFRNRAPLDDSGMPKDRFSAEMPDATLATLKIQPSEPRDSAVYFCASVQGQGSGYTFGSGTRLTVV.

The chain is built from TRBV27 and TRBJ1-2, with TRBD1 matching 7 bases. Germline CDR1 MNHEY, CDR2 SMNVEV (reference sequence). The CDR3 covers 13 residues. V dropped 6 bases and J dropped 6; count of bases not matched to a gene: 7. This CDR3 reads CASRPRQGDGYTF. As DNA, the CDR3 is TGTGCCAGCAGACCTCGACAGGGCGATGGCTACACCTTC.

The gene calls are TRBV6-1 and TRBJ1-2; TRBD1 agrees at 7 bases. From germline, CDR1 is MNHNS and CDR2 SASEGT. This CDR3 spans 12 amino acids. The J segment lost 8 bases and the V segment lost 6 bases, leaving 6 bases of the junction unmatched. The CDR3 reads CASRSGQWGYTF. The DNA of the CDR3 is TGTGCCAGCAGATCGGGACAGTGGGGCTACACCTTC.

This chain uses TRBV7-2 with TRBJ1-2; 9 positions agree with TRBD1. V shed 2 bases, J shed 9 bases, and the junction held 7 bases outside the gene matches. Germline lookup yields CDR1 SGHTA and CDR2 FQGNSA. This CDR3 spans 14 amino acids. The CDR3 bases are TGTGCCAGCAGCTTACTGGGACAGGGTGAAAGCTACACCTTC. Amino acid sequence: CASSLLGQGESYTF.

The V call is TRBV15, the J call TRBJ2-1; the match to TRBD2 covers 16 bases. CDR3 length equals 16 residues. The J segment lost 7 bases and the V segment lost 3 bases, leaving 3 bases of the junction unmatched. Germline loops: CDR1 LNHNV, CDR2 YYDKDF (reference sequence). CDR3 DNA: TGTGCCACCAGCAGTCCGGGACTAGCGGGGGGGAATGAGCAGTTCTTC. This sequence encodes CATSSPGLAGGNEQFF.

This clone was counted once. The chain couples TRBV4-3 to TRBJ1-1, with a tentative D call TRBD1 (5 bases). V shed 0 bases and J shed 6 bases, with 11 bases lying between them. The germline V gene encodes CDR1 LGHNA and CDR2 YSLEER. The CDR3 totals 14 residues. The CDR3 reads CASSQDLGGAEAFF. For the CDR3, the DNA is TGCGCCAGCAGCCAAGATCTTGGAGGGGCTGAAGCTTTCTTT.

The chain carries TRBV18 and TRBJ1-1; 11 nucleotides match TRBD1. CDR1 and CDR2 from the germline V gene are KGHSH and LQKENI. Trimming removed 5 bases from V and 4 bases from J; junction bases left unmatched: 3. There are 14 residues in the CDR3. The CDR3 region has the DNA TGTGCCAGCTCAGCGGGACAGGGGGTCACTGAAGCTTTCTTT. Translated, it gives CASSAGQGVTEAFF.

This chain links TRBV30 with TRBJ1-4, with 7 bases that match TRBD1. CDR3 length equals 17 residues. V shed 3 bases and J 8 bases; nucleotides not matched to a gene: 18. Per germline, CDR1 GTSNPN and CDR2 SVGIG (reference sequence). CDR3 protein: CAWSSRGGEKVREKLFF. Written as DNA, the CDR3 is TGTGCCTGGAGCTCCCGAGGGGGCGAAAAGGTCAGAGAAAAACTGTTTTTT.

CDR3 coding DNA: TGTGCCAGCAGTTACGCCTCAGAGGGTACCGGGGAGCTGTTTTTT. Translated, it gives CASSYASEGTGELFF. The J gene is TRBJ2-2, the V gene TRBV6-5, with a possible D match to TRBD2 (5 bases). Germline values: CDR1 MNHEY, CDR2 SVGAGI. This CDR3 contains 15 residues. Trimming cost V 2 bases and J 5 bases, with 12 bases left between them.

This clone was seen just once. The chain couples TRBV7-2 to TRBJ1-1; TRBD1 agrees at 9 bases. This CDR3 contains 17 residues. With 8 bases clipped from V and 0 bases from J, the junction kept 13 bases outside the gene matches. The germline CDR1 and CDR2 sequences are SGHTA and FQGNSA. CDR3 loop: CASLVTDRGRVNTEAFF. As DNA, the CDR3 is TGTGCCAGCCTCGTTACGGACAGGGGAAGAGTGAACACTGAAGCTTTCTTT.

The chain links TRBV4-3 to TRBJ1-1; D is unresolved. CDR1 is LGHNA, CDR2 YSLEER, per germline. The V end lost 0 bases, the J end lost 7 bases, and 9 bases lay between the germline ends. This CDR3 comprises 13 residues. The CDR3 nucleotides are TGCGCCAGCAGCCAAGACTTGTCGAGTGAAGCTTTCTTT. Translated, it gives CASSQDLSSEAFF.

V and J are TRBV5-4 and TRBJ1-1; 7 positions match TRBD1. The CDR3 runs 14 residues. Germline trimming cut 3 bases from V and 7 bases from J; bases unmatched to any gene: 9. CDR1 and CDR2 from the germline V gene are SGHNT and YYREEE (reference sequence). The chain's CDR3 is CASSSRTGTLEAFF. The CDR3 DNA follows: TGTGCCAGCAGCTCGAGGACAGGAACCCTTGAAGCTTTCTTT.

The chain couples TRBV5-5 to TRBJ2-3; D ambiguous. Germline values: CDR1 SGHKS, CDR2 YYEKEE (reference sequence). This CDR3 comprises 11 residues. V shed 4 bases and J shed 6 bases, with 6 bases lying between them. The CDR3 here is CASSPFDTQYF. Written as DNA, the CDR3 is TGTGCCAGCAGCCCCTTCGATACGCAGTATTTT.

The J gene is TRBJ1-1, the V gene TRBV7-6, with D tentatively TRBD1 (5 bases). This CDR3 region has 15 residues. V was shortened by 4 bases and J by 5 bases, with 17 bases between the two germline ends. Germline loops: CDR1 SGHVS, CDR2 FNYEAQ. As DNA, the CDR3 is TGTGCCAGCAGCTCTCAGGGAGGACTCCGGACTGAAGCTTTCTTT. Its translation: CASSSQGGLRTEAFF.